The T cell receptor beta chain described here comes from a study of T cells in Graves' hyperthyroidism and ophthalmopathy. Whole-study context: Pretreatment peripheral blood was obtained at initial diagnosis. Study findings and constraints: Most expanded thyroid clonotypes above 0.001 recurred in blood.

Researchers amplified the TCR beta CDR3 regions from RNA transcripts. The study used the HTBI primer set for a first-round RT-PCR of the TCR CDR3. Each CDR3 protein is one row after TCRdb ran MiXCR on the multiplex PCR reads. Of about 350,000 distinct CDR3 sequences in the sample, about a sixth are singletons; the top ten hold around a third. This clonotype was detected only a few times. Its antigen is not identified. The CDR3 has 14 residues. Unmatched junction bases numbered 5, after V lost 6 bases and J lost 3 bases. From germline, CDR1 is KGHSH and CDR2 LQKENI. Participants, patients aged 18 to 65, had newly diagnosed hyperthyroidism with a duration under 2 months. Diagnosing involved the use of clinical symptoms, serum thyroxine and TRAb, thyroid ultrasound and orbital computed tomography.

The specimen sequenced was blood. The gene calls are TRBV18 and TRBJ1-5; 7 nucleotides match TRBD1. The receptor was derived from a woman aged 25 to 39 with Graves' hyperthyroidism that later progressed to Graves' ophthalmopathy. CDR3 sequence reads: CASSRDRDNQPQHF. The CDR3 DNA sequence: TGTGCCAGCTCCCGAGACAGGGACAATCAGCCCCAGCATTTT.